This T cell receptor beta chain was recorded in a study of shared clonotypes between healthy human individuals. On this clone: Antigen unknown.

Genomic DNA (from each subset) was split evenly across several immunoSEQ plates. Sequencing used immunoSEQ multiplex PCR; TCRdb keeps in-frame clones, though not all of them. This sample has roughly 2 million clones, with 90% to 95% found just once. The study, taken as a whole, reports: Across subsets, estimated richness was generally greater for naive than for memory populations. Among non-shared clonotypes, generation probabilities were lower than among those shared by all four donors.

Splitting of CD4+ cells produced CD45RA+ naive and CD45RA-negative memory subsets. The germline gives CDR1 KGHSH, CDR2 LQKENI. The CDR3 runs 16 residues. Losses at the gene ends were 4 bases for V and 5 bases for J; bases not matched to a gene: 11. This TCR derives from a man aged 18 to 30 in good health. The chain has TRBV18 and TRBJ2-4; TRBD1 matches 7 bases. Sample: naive CD4+ T cells sorted from blood. Sample subset: CD45RA+ positively selected. CDR3 nucleotides: TGTGCCAGCTCACGTTCAGGGGGTCTGGCTGAAAACATTCAGTACTTC. It translates to CASSRSGGLAENIQYF.